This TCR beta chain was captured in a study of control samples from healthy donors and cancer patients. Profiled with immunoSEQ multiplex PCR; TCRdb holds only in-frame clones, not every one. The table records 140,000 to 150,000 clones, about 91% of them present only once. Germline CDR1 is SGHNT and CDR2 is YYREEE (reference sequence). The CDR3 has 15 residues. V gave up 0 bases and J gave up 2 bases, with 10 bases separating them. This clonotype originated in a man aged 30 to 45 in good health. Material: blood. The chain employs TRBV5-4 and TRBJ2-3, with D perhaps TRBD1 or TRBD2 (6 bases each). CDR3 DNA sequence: TGTGCCAGCAGCTTGGTGGGGGGCACCACAGATACGCAGTATTTT. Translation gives CASSLVGGTTDTQYF.